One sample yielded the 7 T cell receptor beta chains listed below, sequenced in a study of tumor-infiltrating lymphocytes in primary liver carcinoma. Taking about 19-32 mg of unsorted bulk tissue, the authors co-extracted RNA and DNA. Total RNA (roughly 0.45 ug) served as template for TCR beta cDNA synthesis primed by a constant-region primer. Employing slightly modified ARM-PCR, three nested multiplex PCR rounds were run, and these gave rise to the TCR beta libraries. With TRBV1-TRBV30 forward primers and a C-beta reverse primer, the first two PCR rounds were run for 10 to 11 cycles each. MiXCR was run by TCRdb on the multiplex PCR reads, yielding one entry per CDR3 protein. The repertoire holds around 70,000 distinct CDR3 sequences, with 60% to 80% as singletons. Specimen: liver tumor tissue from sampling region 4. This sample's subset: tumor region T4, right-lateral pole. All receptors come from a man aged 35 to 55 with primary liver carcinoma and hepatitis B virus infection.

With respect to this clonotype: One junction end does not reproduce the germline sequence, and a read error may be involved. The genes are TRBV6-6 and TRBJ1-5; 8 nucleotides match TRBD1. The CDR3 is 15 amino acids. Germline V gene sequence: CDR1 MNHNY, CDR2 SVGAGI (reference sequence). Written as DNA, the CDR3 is TGTGCCAGCACCGCGCAGTCAGGGGGCGGGCAGCCCCAACATTTT. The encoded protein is CASTAQSGGGQPQHF.

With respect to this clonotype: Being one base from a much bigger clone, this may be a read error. The CDR3 here is CASRPSQGRYEQYF. The DNA of the CDR3 is TGTGCCAGCAGACCCAGCCAGGGGAGGTACGAGCAGTACTTC. The V call is TRBV28, the J call TRBJ2-7; D may correspond to TRBD1 or TRBD2 (6 bases each). Germline lookup yields CDR1 MDHEN and CDR2 SYDVKM. Trimming pared 6 bases from V and 4 bases from J, leaving 16 bases between. The CDR3 runs 14 residues.

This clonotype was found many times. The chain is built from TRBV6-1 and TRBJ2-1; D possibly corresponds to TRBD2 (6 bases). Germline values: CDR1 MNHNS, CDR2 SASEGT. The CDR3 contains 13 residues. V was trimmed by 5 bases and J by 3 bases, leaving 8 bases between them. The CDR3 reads CASSTEGYNEQFF. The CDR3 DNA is TGTGCCAGCAGTACGGAGGGCTACAATGAGCAGTTCTTC.

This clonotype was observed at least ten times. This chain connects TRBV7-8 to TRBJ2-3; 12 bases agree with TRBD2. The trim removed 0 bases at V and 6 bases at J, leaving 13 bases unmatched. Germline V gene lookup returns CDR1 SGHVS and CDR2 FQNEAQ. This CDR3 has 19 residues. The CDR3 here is CASSLAARASGRAADTQYF. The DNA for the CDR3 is TGTGCCAGCAGCTTAGCGGCCCGGGCTAGCGGGAGGGCCGCGGATACGCAGTATTTT. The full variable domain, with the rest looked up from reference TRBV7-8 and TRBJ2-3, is GAGVSQSPRYKVAKRGQDVALRCDPISGHVSLFWYQQALGQGPEFLTYFQNEAQLDKSGLPSDRFFAERPEGSVSTLKIQRTQQEDSAVYLCASSLAARASGRAADTQYFGPGTRLTVL.

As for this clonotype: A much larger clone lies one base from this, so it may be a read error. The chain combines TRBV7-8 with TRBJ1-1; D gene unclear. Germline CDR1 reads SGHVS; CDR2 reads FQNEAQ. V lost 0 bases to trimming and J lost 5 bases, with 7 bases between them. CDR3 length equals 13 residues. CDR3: CASSLAMTTEAFF. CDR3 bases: TGTGCCAGCAGCTTAGCGATGACAACTGAAGCTTTCTTT.

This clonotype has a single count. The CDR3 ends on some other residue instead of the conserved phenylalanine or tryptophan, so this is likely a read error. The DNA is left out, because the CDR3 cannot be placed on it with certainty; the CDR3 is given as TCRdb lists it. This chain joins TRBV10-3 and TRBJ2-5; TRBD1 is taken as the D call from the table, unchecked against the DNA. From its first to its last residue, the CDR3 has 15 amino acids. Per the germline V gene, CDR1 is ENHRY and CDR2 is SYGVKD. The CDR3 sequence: CAISEYGQSQETQHL.

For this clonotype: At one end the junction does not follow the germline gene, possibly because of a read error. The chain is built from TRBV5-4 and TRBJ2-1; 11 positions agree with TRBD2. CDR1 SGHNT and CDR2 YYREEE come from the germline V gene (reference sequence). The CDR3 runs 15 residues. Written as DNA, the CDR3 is TGTGTCAGCAGCGATCGACTAGCGGGGTACAATGTGCAGCTCTTC. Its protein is CVSSDRLAGYNVQLF.